These T cell receptor beta chains were read from a single sample in a study of early T cells in non-severe SARS-CoV-2 infection. MiXCR, run by TCRdb on the 5' RACE reads, gives a single entry per CDR3 protein. The data show roughly 28,000 distinct CDR3 sequences, roughly 5.4% seen once. The sample comprised whole blood. The source is an adult who was a healthcare worker with PCR-confirmed SARS-CoV-2 infection or an uninfected control (not recorded which). The CDR3 runs from the conserved cysteine through the conserved F or W. Each record gives: CDR3 protein, V gene, clone size, J gene, D gene. A D gene is named only where the DNA matches it firmly. Some rows mark clone size as missing; the rest say once, few, many or name a class of expanded clone.

CDR3aa: CASRRTGMNTEAFF; v_gene: TRBV12-3/TRBV12-4; abundance: medium-sized; j_gene: TRBJ1-1; d_gene: NA
CDR3aa: CASSEQLHSYEQYF; v_gene: TRBV19; abundance: NA; j_gene: TRBJ2-7; d_gene: NA
CDR3aa: CASSLLGLAGRANTGELFF; v_gene: TRBV12-3/TRBV12-4; abundance: few; j_gene: TRBJ2-2; d_gene: TRBD2
CDR3aa: CAIRGVRDEQYF; v_gene: TRBV10-3; abundance: many; j_gene: TRBJ2-7; d_gene: NA
CDR3aa: CASSSGSPYNEQFF; v_gene: TRBV6-2/TRBV6-3; abundance: NA; j_gene: TRBJ2-1; d_gene: TRBD2
CDR3aa: CASSPVGGGGYNEQFF; v_gene: TRBV6-1; abundance: few; j_gene: TRBJ2-1; d_gene: TRBD2
CDR3aa: CASSSGLAGGGELFF; v_gene: TRBV11-3; abundance: few; j_gene: TRBJ2-2; d_gene: TRBD2
CDR3aa: CARDPNYGYTF; v_gene: TRBV19; abundance: many; j_gene: TRBJ1-2; d_gene: NA
CDR3aa: CASSPFRGRVLAGTNNEQFF; v_gene: TRBV3-1; abundance: many; j_gene: TRBJ2-1; d_gene: TRBD2
CDR3aa: CASSFRGGTYNEQFF; v_gene: TRBV7-3; abundance: few; j_gene: TRBJ2-1; d_gene: TRBD2
CDR3aa: CASTLTGSSYEQYF; v_gene: TRBV2; abundance: many; j_gene: TRBJ2-7; d_gene: NA
CDR3aa: CASSPQSGSLSGNTIYF; v_gene: TRBV18; abundance: few; j_gene: TRBJ1-3; d_gene: NA
CDR3aa: CASSLGVFSTEAFF; v_gene: TRBV5-6; abundance: many; j_gene: TRBJ1-1; d_gene: NA
CDR3aa: CAWRQGGVYEQYF; v_gene: TRBV30; abundance: many; j_gene: TRBJ2-7; d_gene: NA
CDR3aa: CASSLSKTQYF; v_gene: TRBV7-2; abundance: many; j_gene: TRBJ2-5; d_gene: NA
CDR3aa: CASMERTGVTETQYF; v_gene: TRBV6-1; abundance: many; j_gene: TRBJ2-5; d_gene: TRBD1
CDR3aa: CASSLAGTRSYNEQFF; v_gene: TRBV13; abundance: few; j_gene: TRBJ2-1; d_gene: NA
CDR3aa: CASSPGAGVKNSPLHF; v_gene: TRBV7-9; abundance: NA; j_gene: TRBJ1-6; d_gene: NA
CDR3aa: CSAGDIANEQFF; v_gene: TRBV20-1; abundance: many; j_gene: TRBJ2-1; d_gene: NA
CDR3aa: CASSFSPAGGDSPLHF; v_gene: TRBV5-1; abundance: many; j_gene: TRBJ1-6; d_gene: TRBD1
CDR3aa: CASSDSSGSKRNEQFF; v_gene: TRBV19; abundance: many; j_gene: TRBJ2-1; d_gene: TRBD2
CDR3aa: CAITVAPGGVNEQFF; v_gene: TRBV10-3; abundance: few; j_gene: TRBJ2-1; d_gene: NA
CDR3aa: CASSPGPGLPGDTQYF; v_gene: TRBV11-2; abundance: many; j_gene: TRBJ2-3; d_gene: NA
CDR3aa: CASSLAIGFYEQYF; v_gene: TRBV11-2; abundance: NA; j_gene: TRBJ2-7; d_gene: NA
CDR3aa: CASSLGQTGSPLHF; v_gene: TRBV12-3/TRBV12-4; abundance: NA; j_gene: TRBJ1-6; d_gene: NA
CDR3aa: CASSLGALQETQYF; v_gene: TRBV11-3; abundance: NA; j_gene: TRBJ2-5; d_gene: NA
CDR3aa: CASSTDRGRGTDTQYF; v_gene: TRBV19; abundance: many; j_gene: TRBJ2-3; d_gene: TRBD1
CDR3aa: CASSFNFVRSYEQYF; v_gene: TRBV12-3/TRBV12-4; abundance: many; j_gene: TRBJ2-7; d_gene: NA
CDR3aa: CASSPGQPYEQYF; v_gene: TRBV11-2; abundance: NA; j_gene: TRBJ2-7; d_gene: NA